The entry below gives a single TCR beta chain sequence along with its context. The sample originates from a study of T cell responses to AZD1222 COVID-19 vaccine. The CDR3 totals 14 residues. Germline V CDR1 and CDR2: MDHEN, SYDVKM. The V and J ends lost 6 bases and 2 bases respectively, with 13 bases between them. TCRdb's table, derived via immunoSEQ multiplex PCR, lists solely in-frame clones and lacks some. The sample lists about 120,000 clones, around 89% seen once, with approximately 7.1% in the top ten. The chain joins TRBV28 to TRBJ2-5; weak D call: TRBD2 (6 bases). Source: peripheral blood, taken 28 days after the second AZD1222 dose. This TCR was sampled from an adult who received the AZD1222 COVID-19 vaccine. The CDR3 coding sequence is TGTGCCAGCAGGACTCCTGGGGGGCAAGAGACCCAGTACTTC. It encodes CASRTPGGQETQYF.